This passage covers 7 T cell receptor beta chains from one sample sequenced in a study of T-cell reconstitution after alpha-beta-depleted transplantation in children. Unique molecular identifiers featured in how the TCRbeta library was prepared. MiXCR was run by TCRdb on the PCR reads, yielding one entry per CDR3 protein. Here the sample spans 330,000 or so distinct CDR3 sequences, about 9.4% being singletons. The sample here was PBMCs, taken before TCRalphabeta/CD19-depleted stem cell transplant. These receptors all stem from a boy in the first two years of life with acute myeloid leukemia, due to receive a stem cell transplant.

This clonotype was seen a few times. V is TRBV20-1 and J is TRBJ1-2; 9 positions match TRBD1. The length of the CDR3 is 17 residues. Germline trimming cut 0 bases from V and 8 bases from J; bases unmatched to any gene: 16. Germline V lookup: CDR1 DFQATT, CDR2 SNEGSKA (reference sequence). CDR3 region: CSARDPLHTGTGRGYTF. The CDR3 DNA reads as TGCAGTGCTAGAGATCCCCTCCATACCGGGACAGGGCGGGGCTACACCTTC.

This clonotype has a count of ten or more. The CDR3 region is CASSNRDRHYYTF. The CDR3 coding sequence is TGTGCCAGCAGCAATCGGGACAGGCACTACTACACCTTC. The V and J genes are TRBV9 and TRBJ1-2; the match to TRBD1 covers 8 bases. V lost 4 bases to trimming and J lost 10 bases; unmatched junction nucleotides: 9. The CDR3 spans 13 residues. Germline CDR1 reads SGDLS; CDR2 reads YYNGEE.

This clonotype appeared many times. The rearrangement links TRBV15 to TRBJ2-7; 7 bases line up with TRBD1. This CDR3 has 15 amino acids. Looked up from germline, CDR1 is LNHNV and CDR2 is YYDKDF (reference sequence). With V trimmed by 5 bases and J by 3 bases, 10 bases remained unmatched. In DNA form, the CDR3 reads TGTGCCACCAGCGGTGACCTACAGGGGATCTACGAGCAGTACTTC. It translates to CATSGDLQGIYEQYF.

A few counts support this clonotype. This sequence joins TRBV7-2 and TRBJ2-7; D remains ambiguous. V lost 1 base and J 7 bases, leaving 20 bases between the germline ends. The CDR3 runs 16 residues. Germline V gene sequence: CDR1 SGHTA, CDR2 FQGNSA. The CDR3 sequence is CASSLGPRASMGEQYF. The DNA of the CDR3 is TGTGCCAGCAGCTTAGGCCCTCGGGCCTCCATGGGTGAGCAGTACTTC.

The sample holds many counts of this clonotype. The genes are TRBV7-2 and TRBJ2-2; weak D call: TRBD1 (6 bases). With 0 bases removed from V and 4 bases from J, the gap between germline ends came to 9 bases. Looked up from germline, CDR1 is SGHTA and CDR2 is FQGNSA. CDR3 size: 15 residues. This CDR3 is CASSLANRVTGELFF. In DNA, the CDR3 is TGTGCCAGCAGCTTAGCGAACAGGGTCACCGGGGAGCTGTTTTTT.

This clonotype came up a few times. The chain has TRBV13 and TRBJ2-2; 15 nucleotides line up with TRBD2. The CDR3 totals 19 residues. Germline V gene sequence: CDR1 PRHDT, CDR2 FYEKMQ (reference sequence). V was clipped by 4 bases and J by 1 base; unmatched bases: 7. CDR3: CASSSPPGLAGGNTGELFF. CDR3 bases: TGTGCCAGCAGCTCTCCGCCGGGACTAGCGGGAGGGAACACCGGGGAGCTGTTTTTT.

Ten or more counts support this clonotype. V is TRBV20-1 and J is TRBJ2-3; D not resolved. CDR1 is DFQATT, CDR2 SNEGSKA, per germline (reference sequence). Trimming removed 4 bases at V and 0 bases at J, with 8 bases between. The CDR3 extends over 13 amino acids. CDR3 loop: CSAIVASTDTQYF. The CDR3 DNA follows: TGCAGTGCTATAGTGGCTAGCACAGATACGCAGTATTTT.